This TCR beta chain was documented in a study of blood T cell repertoires in COVID-19. Here immunoSEQ multiplex PCR was the method, and the copy in TCRdb shows in-frame clones only, minus some. There are approximately 19,000 clones in the sample; 85% to 95% occur only once, and roughly 6% lies in the top ten. Germline assignment: CDR1 SGHRS and CDR2 YFSETQ. The J segment lost 2 bases and the V segment lost 0 bases, leaving 4 bases of the junction unmatched. The CDR3 has 16 residues. The sample comprised peripheral blood. The clonotype originates from a human donor in a cohort sampled during active COVID-19. The rearrangement links TRBV5-1 to TRBJ2-1, with 8 bases aligning to TRBD1. The CDR3 sequence: CASSLAPGQAYNEQFF. The CDR3 bases are TGCGCCAGCAGCTTGGCCCCGGGACAGGCCTACAATGAGCAGTTCTTC.